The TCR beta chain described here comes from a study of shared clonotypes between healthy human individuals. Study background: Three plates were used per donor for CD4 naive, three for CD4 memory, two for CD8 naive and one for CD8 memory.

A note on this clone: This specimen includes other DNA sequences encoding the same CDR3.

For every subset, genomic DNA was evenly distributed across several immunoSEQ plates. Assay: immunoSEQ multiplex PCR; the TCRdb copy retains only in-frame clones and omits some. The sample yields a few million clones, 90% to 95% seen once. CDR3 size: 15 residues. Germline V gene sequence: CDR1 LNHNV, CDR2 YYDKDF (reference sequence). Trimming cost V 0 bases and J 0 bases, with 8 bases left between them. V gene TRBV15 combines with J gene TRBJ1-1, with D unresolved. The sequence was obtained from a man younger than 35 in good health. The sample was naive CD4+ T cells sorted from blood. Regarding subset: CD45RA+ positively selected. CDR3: CATSREGFVNTEAFF. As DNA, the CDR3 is TGTGCCACCAGCAGAGAAGGGTTTGTGAACACTGAAGCTTTCTTT.